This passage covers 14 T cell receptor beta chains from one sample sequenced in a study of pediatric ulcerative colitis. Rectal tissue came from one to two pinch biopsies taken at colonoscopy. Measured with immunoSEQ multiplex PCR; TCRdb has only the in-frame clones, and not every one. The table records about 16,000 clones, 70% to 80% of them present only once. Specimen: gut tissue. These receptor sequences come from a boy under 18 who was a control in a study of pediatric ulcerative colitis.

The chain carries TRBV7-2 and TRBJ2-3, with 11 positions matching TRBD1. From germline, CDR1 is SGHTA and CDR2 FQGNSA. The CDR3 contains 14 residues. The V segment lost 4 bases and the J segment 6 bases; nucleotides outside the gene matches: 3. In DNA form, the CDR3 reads TGTGCCAGCAGCTGGGGACAGGGGGGGGATACGCAGTATTTT. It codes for CASSWGQGGDTQYF.

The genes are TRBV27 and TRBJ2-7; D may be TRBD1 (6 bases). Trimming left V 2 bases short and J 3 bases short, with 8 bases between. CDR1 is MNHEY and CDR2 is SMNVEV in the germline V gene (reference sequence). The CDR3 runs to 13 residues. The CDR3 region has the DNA TGTGCCAGCAGTTTAGGCAGGGGCTACGAGCAGTACTTC. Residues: CASSLGRGYEQYF.

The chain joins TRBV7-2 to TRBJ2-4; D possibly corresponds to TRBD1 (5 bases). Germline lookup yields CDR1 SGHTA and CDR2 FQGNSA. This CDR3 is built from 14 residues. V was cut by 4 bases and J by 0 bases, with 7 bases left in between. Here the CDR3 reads CASSSTVAKNIQYF. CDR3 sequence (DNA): TGTGCCAGCAGCTCGACAGTAGCCAAAAACATTCAGTACTTC.

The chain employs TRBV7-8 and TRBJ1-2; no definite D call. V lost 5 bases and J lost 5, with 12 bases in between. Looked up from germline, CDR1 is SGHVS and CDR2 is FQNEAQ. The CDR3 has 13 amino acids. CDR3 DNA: TGTGCCAGCAGCCCCCAAGCAGAATATGGCTACACCTTC. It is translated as CASSPQAEYGYTF.

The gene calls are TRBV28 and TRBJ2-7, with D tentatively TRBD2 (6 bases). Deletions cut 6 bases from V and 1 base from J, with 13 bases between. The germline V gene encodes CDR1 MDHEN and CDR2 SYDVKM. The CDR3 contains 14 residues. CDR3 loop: CASSPRDWSYEQYF. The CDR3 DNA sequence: TGTGCCAGCAGCCCTCGGGACTGGTCCTACGAGCAGTACTTC. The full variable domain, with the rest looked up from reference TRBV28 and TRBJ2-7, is DVKVTQSSRYLVKRTGEKVFLECVQDMDHENMFWYRQDPGLGLRLIYFSYDVKMKEKGDIPEGYSVSREKKERFSLILESASTNQTSMYLCASSPRDWSYEQYFGPGTRLTVT.

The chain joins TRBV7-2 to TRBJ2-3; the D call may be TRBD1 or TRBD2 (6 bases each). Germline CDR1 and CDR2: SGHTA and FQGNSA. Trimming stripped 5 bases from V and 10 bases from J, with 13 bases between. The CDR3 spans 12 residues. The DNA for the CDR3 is TGTGCCAGCAGCCCTAGGAGGGGGGCGCAGTATTTT. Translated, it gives CASSPRRGAQYF.

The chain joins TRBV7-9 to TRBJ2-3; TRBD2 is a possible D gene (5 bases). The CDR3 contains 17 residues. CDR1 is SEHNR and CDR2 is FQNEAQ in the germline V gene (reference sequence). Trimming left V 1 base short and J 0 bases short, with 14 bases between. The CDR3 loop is CASSLDTSNPSTDTQYF. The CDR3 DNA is TGTGCCAGCAGCTTAGATACTAGTAACCCTAGCACAGATACGCAGTATTTT.

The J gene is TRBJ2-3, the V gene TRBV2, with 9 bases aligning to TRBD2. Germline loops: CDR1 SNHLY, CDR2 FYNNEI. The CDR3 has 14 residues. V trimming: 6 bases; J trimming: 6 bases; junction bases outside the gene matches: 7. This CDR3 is CASRLAGDWDTQYF. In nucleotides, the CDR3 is TGTGCCAGCAGGTTAGCGGGAGATTGGGATACGCAGTATTTT.

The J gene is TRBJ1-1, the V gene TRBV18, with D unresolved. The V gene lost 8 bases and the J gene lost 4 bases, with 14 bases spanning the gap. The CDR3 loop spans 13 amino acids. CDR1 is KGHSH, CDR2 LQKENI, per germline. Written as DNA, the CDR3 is TGTGCCAGCCCCGAAAGCGGTTTCACTGAAGCTTTCTTT. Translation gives CASPESGFTEAFF.

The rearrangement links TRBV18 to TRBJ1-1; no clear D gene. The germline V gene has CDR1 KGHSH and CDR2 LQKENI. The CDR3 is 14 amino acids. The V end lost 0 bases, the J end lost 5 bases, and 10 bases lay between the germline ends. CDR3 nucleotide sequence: TGTGCCAGCTCACCACCGGAGGGCTATACTGAAGCTTTCTTT. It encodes CASSPPEGYTEAFF.

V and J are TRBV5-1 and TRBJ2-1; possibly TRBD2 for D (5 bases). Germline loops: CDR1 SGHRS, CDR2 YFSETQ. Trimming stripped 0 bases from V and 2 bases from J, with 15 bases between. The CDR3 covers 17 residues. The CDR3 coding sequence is TGCGCCAGCAGCTTGGGTTTTCACGGGAACGCCTACAATGAGCAGTTCTTC. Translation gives CASSLGFHGNAYNEQFF.

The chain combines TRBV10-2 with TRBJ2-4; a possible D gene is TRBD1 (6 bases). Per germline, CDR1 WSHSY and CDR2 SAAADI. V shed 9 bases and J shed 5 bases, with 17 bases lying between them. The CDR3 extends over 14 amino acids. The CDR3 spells CASPPPRTENIQYF. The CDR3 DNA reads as TGCGCCAGTCCTCCCCCCCGGACAGAAAACATTCAGTACTTC.

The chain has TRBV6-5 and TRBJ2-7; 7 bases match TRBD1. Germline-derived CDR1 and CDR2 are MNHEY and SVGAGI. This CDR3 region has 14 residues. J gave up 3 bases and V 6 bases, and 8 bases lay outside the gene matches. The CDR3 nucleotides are TGTGCCAGCAGGACGATCCGACAGGGCTACGAGCAGTACTTC. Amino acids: CASRTIRQGYEQYF.

CDR3 bases: TGTGCCAGCAGCGTAGGTGGGTCTAGCCACAATGAGCAGTTCTTC. Translating gives CASSVGGSSHNEQFF. The rearrangement uses TRBV9 and TRBJ2-1; TRBD2 might be the D (5 bases). Germline V gene data show CDR1 as SGDLS and CDR2 as YYNGEE. The CDR3 has 15 amino acids. V lost 0 bases to trimming and J lost 5 bases, with 12 bases between them.